Below are 15 T cell receptor beta chains sequenced from a single sample in a study of blood T cell repertoires in COVID-19. Sequencing used immunoSEQ multiplex PCR; TCRdb keeps in-frame clones, though not all of them. The sample lists about 260,000 clones, roughly 87% occurring once. Sequenced sample: peripheral blood. The receptor set was obtained from a woman between 50 and 59 years old who had recovered from COVID-19.

This clone was counted between two and nine times. The CDR3 loop is CASSIARLGGNYGYTF. The CDR3 region has the DNA TGTGCCAGTAGTATAGCACGACTCGGTGGTAACTATGGCTACACCTTC. The chain joins TRBV19 to TRBJ1-2; D gene ambiguous. V was pared by 1 base and J by 1 base, with 13 bases between. CDR3 length: 16 residues. CDR1 LNHDA and CDR2 SQIVND come from the germline V gene (reference sequence).

V is TRBV7-6 and J is TRBJ2-1; TRBD2 agrees at 12 bases. CDR3 length: 17 residues. The germline V gene has CDR1 SGHVS and CDR2 FNYEAQ. V shed 1 base, J shed 5 bases, and the junction held 6 bases outside the gene matches. The CDR3 DNA follows: TGTGCCAGCAGCTTAGGGCTAGCGGGGGGGCCCCACAATGAGCAGTTCTTC. It codes for CASSLGLAGGPHNEQFF.

V usage is TRBV29-1 and J usage is TRBJ2-7; 10 bases align to TRBD2. The CDR3 runs to 14 residues. Per germline, CDR1 SQVTM and CDR2 ANQGSEA. The V and J ends lost 7 bases and 4 bases, in that order; junction bases with no gene match: 10. In DNA form, the CDR3 reads TGCAGCGCTAGTCGGACTAGCGGATTATACGAGCAGTACTTC. Translating it yields CSASRTSGLYEQYF.

The chain uses TRBV11-1 and TRBJ2-7, with a weak D call TRBD2 (6 bases). Per germline, CDR1 SGHAT and CDR2 FQDESV (reference sequence). The CDR3 loop spans 13 amino acids. V was cut by 4 bases and J by 3 bases, with 10 bases left in between. This CDR3 reads CASSWGLNYEQYF. In DNA, the CDR3 is TGTGCCAGCAGCTGGGGACTGAACTACGAGCAGTACTTC.

The chain carries TRBV9 and TRBJ2-3; TRBD1 matches at 9 bases. V shed 0 bases and J 5 bases; nucleotides not matched to a gene: 10. The CDR3 loop spans 17 amino acids. From germline, CDR1 is SGDLS and CDR2 YYNGEE. The CDR3 bases are TGTGCCAGCAGCGTAGACGAAGGACAGGGGATAGTAGATACGCAGTATTTT. This encodes CASSVDEGQGIVDTQYF.

V usage is TRBV5-1 and J usage is TRBJ2-4; 11 bases map to TRBD2. Per the germline V gene, CDR1 is SGHRS and CDR2 is YFSETQ. CDR3 length: 18 residues. The junction had 6 bases not matched to a gene; V was cut back by 0 bases and J by 1 base. DNA for the CDR3: TGCGCCAGCAGCTTGGGACTAGCGGGACAGTCGGCCAAAAACATTCAGTACTTC. Protein: CASSLGLAGQSAKNIQYF.

J is TRBJ2-3 and V is TRBV9; 7 nucleotides align to TRBD2. The germline CDR1 and CDR2 sequences are SGDLS and YYNGEE. Losses at the gene ends were 0 bases for V and 0 bases for J; bases not matched to a gene: 7. This CDR3 comprises 17 residues. The CDR3 spells CASSVAASGYSTDTQYF. CDR3 coding DNA: TGTGCCAGCAGCGTAGCGGCTAGCGGATATAGCACAGATACGCAGTATTTT.

The V and J genes are TRBV18 and TRBJ2-1, with TRBD2 matching 10 bases. Germline values: CDR1 KGHSH, CDR2 LQKENI. CDR3 length: 14 residues. With V trimmed by 3 bases and J by 6 bases, 2 bases remained unmatched. The CDR3 sequence: CASSPLAGVNEQFF. The CDR3 region has the DNA TGTGCCAGCTCACCTCTAGCGGGGGTCAATGAGCAGTTCTTC.

This chain links TRBV5-1 with TRBJ1-1, with D unclear. Germline-derived CDR1 and CDR2 are SGHRS and YFSETQ. This CDR3 comprises 13 residues. With 0 bases removed from V and 4 bases from J, the gap between germline ends came to 7 bases. The CDR3 DNA follows: TGCGCCAGCAGCTTGGGACATTTCACTGAAGCTTTCTTT. It codes for CASSLGHFTEAFF.

The chain is built from TRBV3-1 (or the pseudogene TRBV3-2) and TRBJ2-5; no definite D call. This CDR3 spans 15 amino acids. Trimming took off 1 base at V and 1 base at J, with 10 bases between the two ends. The germline gives CDR1 LGHDT, CDR2 YNNKEL (reference sequence). For the CDR3, the DNA is TGTGCCAGCAGCCAAGCCCACAGTTCCCAAGAGACCCAGTACTTC. This gives the protein CASSQAHSSQETQYF.

The chain carries TRBV19 and TRBJ2-2; a possible D gene is TRBD1 (5 bases). The germline V gene encodes CDR1 LNHDA and CDR2 SQIVND (reference sequence). V dropped 7 bases and J dropped 5 bases, with 14 bases sitting between them. CDR3 size: 14 residues. CDR3 sequence: CASKPQGRTGELFF. CDR3 nucleotides: TGTGCCAGTAAACCTCAGGGAAGGACCGGGGAGCTGTTTTTT.

This sequence joins TRBV18 and TRBJ2-7; 9 bases align to TRBD1. The length of the CDR3 is 14 residues. Germline values: CDR1 KGHSH, CDR2 LQKENI. V shed 3 bases, J shed 2 bases, and the junction held 2 bases outside the gene matches. The CDR3 bases are TGTGCCAGCTCACCTGGGACAGGGACCTACGAGCAGTACTTC. Translated: CASSPGTGTYEQYF.

This chain uses TRBV6-6 with TRBJ2-3, with a weak D call TRBD2 (6 bases). CDR1 is MNHNY and CDR2 is SVGAGI in the germline V gene (reference sequence). Trimming left V 5 bases short and J 5 bases short, with 11 bases between. The CDR3 is 13 amino acids. The CDR3 DNA is TGTGCCAGCAGTCCGGGGGATGGAGATACGCAGTATTTT. Amino acids: CASSPGDGDTQYF.

The chain employs TRBV6-5 and TRBJ1-3; 8 bases align to TRBD1. CDR3 length: 15 residues. The J segment lost 4 bases and the V segment lost 6 bases, leaving 8 bases of the junction unmatched. Germline V CDR1 and CDR2: MNHEY, SVGAGI. The CDR3 DNA is TGTGCCAGCAGCTCCCACAGGGGGTACGGAAACACCATATATTTT. This translates into CASSSHRGYGNTIYF.

This clone has more than one count but fewer than ten. The chain links TRBV25-1 to TRBJ1-6, with D perhaps matching TRBD1 (5 bases). The CDR3 is 15 residues long. Trimming stripped 3 bases from V and 6 bases from J, with 12 bases between. Germline assignment: CDR1 MGHDK and CDR2 SYGVNS. This CDR3 reads CASSESGGSNSPLHF. In DNA form, the CDR3 reads TGTGCCAGCAGTGAGTCTGGGGGGAGTAATTCACCCCTCCACTTT.